The 25 T cell receptor beta chains below were found in one sample sequenced in a study of blood T cell repertoires in COVID-19. The table came from immunoSEQ multiplex PCR; TCRdb's copy has only in-frame clones and leaves some out. The table records 110,000 to 150,000 clones, 75% to 90% of them present only once. The sequencing sample was made of peripheral blood. The receptor source for this set is a man aged 60 to 75 with active or convalescent COVID-19.

The genes are TRBV15 and TRBJ1-1, with D hard to call. This CDR3 is built from 13 residues. The ends were cut back, 6 bases at V and 3 bases at J, with 11 bases in the middle. Germline loops: CDR1 LNHNV, CDR2 YYDKDF (reference sequence). CDR3 region: CATRVSRYTEAFF. The CDR3 DNA is TGTGCCACCAGGGTTTCGCGGTACACTGAAGCTTTCTTT.

The CDR3 DNA follows: TGCGCCAGCAGCCAAGAAGGAACCGGGACAGGACCAGATACGCAGTATTTT. Protein: CASSQEGTGTGPDTQYF. The chain couples TRBV4-3 to TRBJ2-3; 8 nucleotides agree with TRBD1. Germline CDR1 LGHNA, CDR2 YSLEER. This CDR3 is built from 17 residues. The V gene end was trimmed by 0 bases and the J gene end by 4 bases; junction bases not matched to a gene: 9.

The rearrangement uses TRBV3-1 (or the pseudogene TRBV3-2) and TRBJ1-2; tentatively, D is TRBD1 (6 bases). V lost 0 bases, J lost 3 bases, and 14 bases lay in between. The CDR3 spans 16 residues. Germline loops: CDR1 LGHDT, CDR2 YNNKEL (reference sequence). CDR3 loop: CASSQDEGGVDYGYTF. DNA for the CDR3: TGTGCCAGCAGCCAAGATGAGGGGGGGGTTGACTATGGCTACACCTTC.

The chain is built from TRBV7-3 and TRBJ1-4; D unclear. CDR3 size: 15 residues. Trimming stripped 2 bases from V and 0 bases from J, with 7 bases between. Germline V gives CDR1 SGHTA, CDR2 FQGTGA. The CDR3 bases are TGTGCCAGCAGCTTAGGAGCGTCAACTAATGAAAAACTGTTTTTT. Its protein product is CASSLGASTNEKLFF.

The chain carries TRBV12-3 or TRBV12-4 and TRBJ2-2; 7 bases are shared with TRBD2. This CDR3 has 12 amino acids. The CDR3 DNA sequence: TGTAGTTCTGGGGGAGGGGCCGGGGAGCTGTTTTTT. Translating it yields CSSGGGAGELFF.

In its sample, this clone was seen once. Here the CDR3 DNA reads TGTGCCAGCCGTTCCGGGATCTATGGCTACACCTTC. Protein product: CASRSGIYGYTF. This chain links TRBV28 with TRBJ1-2; D not resolved. Germline loops: CDR1 MDHEN, CDR2 SYDVKM. CDR3 length: 12 amino acids. Trimming removed 8 bases from V and 4 bases from J, with 11 bases in between.

This chain joins TRBV2 and TRBJ2-7; perhaps TRBD2 as D (6 bases). Germline V lookup: CDR1 SNHLY, CDR2 FYNNEI. The CDR3 sequence is 10 residues long. V gave up 7 bases and J gave up 9 bases, with 10 bases separating them. The CDR3 DNA reads TGTGCCAGCACCCGGGAGCTGCAGTACTTC. Amino acid sequence: CASTRELQYF.

The rearrangement links TRBV12-5 to TRBJ2-3, with 9 bases lining up with TRBD1. The CDR3 has 15 amino acids. J lost 2 bases, V lost 5 bases, and 5 bases had no gene match. Germline values: CDR1 LGHNT, CDR2 FRNRAP. CDR3 nucleotide sequence: TGTGCTAGTGGTACCCGGGACAGGGACACAGATACGCAGTATTTT. As protein: CASGTRDRDTDTQYF.

V and J are TRBV5-4 and TRBJ2-5; no definite D call. V lost 0 bases and J 5 bases, leaving 8 bases between the germline ends. CDR3 length: 13 amino acids. Germline CDR1 reads SGHNT; CDR2 reads YYREEE (reference sequence). The CDR3 loop is CASSLASRETQYF. The CDR3 DNA reads TGTGCCAGCAGCTTGGCATCGAGGGAGACCCAGTACTTC.

This chain uses TRBV19 with TRBJ1-5, with TRBD1 matching 12 bases. V lost 9 bases and J lost 4; bases outside the gene matches: 13. CDR1 and CDR2 from the germline V gene are LNHDA and SQIVND (reference sequence). This CDR3 contains 17 residues. CDR3 sequence (DNA): TGTGCCAGCACCGGGACAGGGGGCTTTTTACGGAATCAGCCCCAGCATTTT. This encodes CASTGTGGFLRNQPQHF. Variable domain in full (rest from reference TRBV19 and TRBJ1-5): DGGITQSPKYLFRKEGQNVTLSCEQNLNHDAMYWYRQDPGQGLRLIYYSQIVNDFQKGDIAEGYSVSREKKESFPLTVTSAQKNPTAFYLCASTGTGGFLRNQPQHFGDGTRLSIL.

This chain connects TRBV2 to TRBJ1-4, with 9 bases that match TRBD1. Germline lookup yields CDR1 SNHLY and CDR2 FYNNEI. CDR3 length: 12 residues. Trimming at V came to 6 bases and at J to 7 bases, leaving 0 bases not matched to a gene. The CDR3 sequence: CASRDRGEKLFF. The CDR3 nucleotides read TGTGCCAGCAGGGACAGGGGTGAAAAACTGTTTTTT.

The rearrangement links TRBV5-1 to TRBJ1-1; D perhaps matches TRBD1 (5 bases). CDR1 is SGHRS and CDR2 is YFSETQ in the germline V gene. V was cut by 0 bases and J by 6 bases, with 9 bases left in between. CDR3 length: 13 amino acids. DNA for the CDR3: TGCGCCAGCAGCTTGGGGACACCAGCTGAAGCTTTCTTT. Translation gives CASSLGTPAEAFF.

J is TRBJ1-2 and V is TRBV5-8; D is uncertain. CDR3 size: 11 residues. V lost 3 bases and J 7 bases, leaving 7 bases between the germline ends. CDR1 is SGHTS, CDR2 YDEGEE, per germline. The chain's CDR3 is CASSSEVGYTF. Written as DNA, the CDR3 is TGTGCCAGCAGCTCGGAGGTTGGCTACACCTTC.

The rearrangement links TRBV19 to TRBJ1-5; a weak D match, TRBD1 (6 bases). The CDR3 is 16 amino acids. Trimming pared 3 bases from V and 3 bases from J, leaving 15 bases between. Per the germline V gene, CDR1 is LNHDA and CDR2 is SQIVND (reference sequence). CDR3 bases: TGTGCCAGTAGTATTTGGGGACATGGAGCCAATCAGCCCCAGCATTTT. It specifies CASSIWGHGANQPQHF. Drawing the rest from reference TRBV19 and TRBJ1-5, the complete variable domain is DGGITQSPKYLFRKEGQNVTLSCEQNLNHDAMYWYRQDPGQGLRLIYYSQIVNDFQKGDIAEGYSVSREKKESFPLTVTSAQKNPTAFYLCASSIWGHGANQPQHFGDGTRLSIL.

The CDR3 DNA reads TGTGCCAGCAGCGTAGGACTAGCGGGCTGGAACGAGCAGTACTTC. It codes for CASSVGLAGWNEQYF. This chain connects TRBV9 to TRBJ2-7; 10 bases are shared with TRBD2. The V segment lost 0 bases and the J segment 5 bases; nucleotides outside the gene matches: 5. The CDR3 has 15 amino acids. Germline V gene lookup returns CDR1 SGDLS and CDR2 YYNGEE.

This chain uses TRBV19 with TRBJ1-2; 9 bases agree with TRBD1. V lost 5 bases to trimming and J lost 6 bases; unmatched junction nucleotides: 7. This CDR3 is built from 14 residues. Germline V lookup: CDR1 LNHDA, CDR2 SQIVND (reference sequence). The CDR3 spells CASSGGWTGDGYTF. The CDR3 bases are TGTGCCAGTAGTGGTGGATGGACAGGGGATGGCTACACCTTC.

The sample holds a few counts of this clone. The chain is built from TRBV9 and TRBJ2-1, with 7 bases matching TRBD2. The CDR3 runs 16 residues. Trimming at V came to 3 bases and at J to 8 bases, leaving 14 bases not matched to a gene. In germline, CDR1 is SGDLS, CDR2 YYNGEE. DNA of the CDR3: TGTGCCAGCAGCGCTCGGTTGAGGGGAGGGGCCGATGAGCAGTTCTTC. Its translation is CASSARLRGGADEQFF.

V usage is TRBV6-2 or TRBV6-3 and J usage is TRBJ1-1; the D is unclear. CDR1 and CDR2 from the germline V gene are MNHEY and SVGEGT. V was pared by 4 bases and J by 4 bases, with 13 bases between. The CDR3 is 14 residues long. In nucleotides, the CDR3 is TGTGCCAGCAGTTGGGAGAGTCTAAGCACTGAAGCTTTCTTT. As protein: CASSWESLSTEAFF.

CDR3 DNA: TGCAGCGTTCGGAAAGGGGGCTTTGGAAACACCATATATTTT. Amino acids: CSVRKGGFGNTIYF. This chain links TRBV29-1 with TRBJ1-3; 7 bases are a match to TRBD1. The J segment lost 3 bases and the V segment lost 5 bases, leaving 7 bases of the junction unmatched. The CDR3 length is 14 residues. The germline CDR1 and CDR2 sequences are SQVTM and ANQGSEA.

The rearrangement links TRBV5-5 to TRBJ1-5, with TRBD1 matching 9 bases. V shed 4 bases and J 1 base; nucleotides not matched to a gene: 9. CDR1 and CDR2 from the germline V gene are SGHKS and YYEKEE (reference sequence). The length of the CDR3 is 17 residues. The CDR3 loop reads CASSPTPGQGSNQPQHF. The CDR3 DNA is TGTGCCAGCAGCCCGACCCCTGGACAGGGGAGCAATCAGCCCCAGCATTTT.

The chain has TRBV23-1 and TRBJ1-1; a weak D match, TRBD1 (6 bases). TRBV23-1 is an ORF for which the function is uncertain. The CDR3 runs to 16 residues. Trimming took 3 bases from V and 0 from J, leaving 14 bases between them. The CDR3 DNA reads TGCGCCAGCAGTCACTCGGACAGACTCTTGAACACTGAAGCTTTCTTT. Residues: CASSHSDRLLNTEAFF.

The chain couples TRBV19 to TRBJ2-7; D is unclear. The CDR3 has 14 amino acids. Germline V gene lookup returns CDR1 LNHDA and CDR2 SQIVND (reference sequence). The ends were cut back, 4 bases at V and 0 bases at J, with 10 bases in the middle. CDR3 sequence (DNA): TGTGCCAGTAGTACCAGCGCGAGCTCCTACGAGCAGTACTTC. This codes for CASSTSASSYEQYF.

This chain joins TRBV24-1 and TRBJ2-1, with D perhaps TRBD1 (5 bases). The CDR3 spans 13 residues. The V gene lost 3 bases and the J gene lost 9 bases, with 11 bases spanning the gap. Looked up from germline, CDR1 is KGHDR and CDR2 is SFDVKD. CDR3: CATSDPQGIEQFF. The CDR3 DNA reads TGTGCCACCAGTGATCCCCAGGGCATTGAGCAGTTCTTC.

J is TRBJ2-7 and V is TRBV10-3; 8 bases align to TRBD1. The V gene end was trimmed by 3 bases and the J gene end by 5 bases; junction bases not matched to a gene: 6. This CDR3 is 14 amino acids long. Germline CDR1 ENHRY, CDR2 SYGVKD. CDR3: CAISDRTGSNEQYF. The CDR3 coding sequence is TGTGCCATCAGTGATAGGACAGGGTCCAACGAGCAGTACTTC.

The V and J genes are TRBV4-3 and TRBJ1-6; D not resolved. Deletions cut 4 bases from V and 10 bases from J, with 17 bases between. The CDR3 loop spans 15 amino acids. Per germline, CDR1 LGHNA and CDR2 YSLEER. Here the CDR3 reads CASSPNPGEYSPLHF. The CDR3 DNA sequence: TGCGCCAGCAGCCCGAATCCGGGTGAATACTCACCCCTCCACTTT.